The 5 T cell receptor beta chains listed next were all sequenced from one sample in a study of blood T cell repertoires in COVID-19. Profiled with immunoSEQ multiplex PCR; TCRdb holds only in-frame clones, not every one. Counted here are about 210,000 clones, around nine tenths occurring once; the ten biggest clones make up approximately 3%. The sample taken for sequencing was peripheral blood. Every receptor here comes from a man in his sixties with acute or convalescent COVID-19.

This clone showed up just once. This sequence joins TRBV7-2 and TRBJ1-2; D perhaps matches TRBD1 (6 bases). The CDR3 is made up of 14 amino acids. V lost 5 bases, J lost 2 bases, and 12 bases lay in between. CDR1 is SGHTA and CDR2 is FQGNSA in the germline V gene. The CDR3 region is CASSPDTGNYGYTF. The CDR3, as DNA: TGTGCCAGCAGCCCGGACACAGGGAACTATGGCTACACCTTC.

The chain is built from TRBV3-1 (or the pseudogene TRBV3-2) and TRBJ1-1; TRBD1 matches at 8 bases. The CDR3 is 14 residues long. Germline V gives CDR1 LGHDT, CDR2 YNNKEL (reference sequence). The trim removed 1 base at V and 5 bases at J, leaving 3 bases unmatched. DNA of the CDR3: TGTGCCAGCAGCCAAGGACAGGGGAGGACTGAAGCTTTCTTT. Translating gives CASSQGQGRTEAFF.

CDR3 coding DNA: TGTGCCAGCAGCCGCCAGGGGGCGCGTGGCAATCAGCCCCAGCATTTT. The encoded protein is CASSRQGARGNQPQHF. The chain has TRBV6-2 or TRBV6-3 and TRBJ1-5; 8 positions match TRBD1. There are 16 residues in the CDR3. Germline V gene lookup returns CDR1 MNHEY and CDR2 SVGEGT. Germline trimming cut 6 bases from V and 2 bases from J; bases unmatched to any gene: 9.

A single count supports this clone. The V and J genes are TRBV9 and TRBJ2-2; D is uncertain. Trimming removed 1 base at V and 2 bases at J, with 9 bases between. The germline CDR1 and CDR2 sequences are SGDLS and YYNGEE. The CDR3 is 15 amino acids. CDR3 amino acids: CASSVIAANTGELFF. The CDR3 bases are TGTGCCAGCAGCGTAATTGCGGCTAACACCGGGGAGCTGTTTTTT.

The chain links TRBV3-1 (or the pseudogene TRBV3-2) to TRBJ2-7; TRBD1 agrees at 10 bases. Germline V CDR1 and CDR2: LGHDT, YNNKEL (reference sequence). The CDR3 is 17 amino acids. The J segment lost 4 bases and the V segment lost 1 base, leaving 10 bases of the junction unmatched. In nucleotides, the CDR3 is TGTGCCAGCAGCCAAGGGCAGCGGGGACAGGGGCGGTACGAGCAGTACTTC. Residues: CASSQGQRGQGRYEQYF.